The source of this T cell receptor beta chain is a study of tumor-infiltrating lymphocytes in primary liver carcinoma. A primer matching the constant region was used to make TCR beta cDNA from approximately 0.45 ug of total RNA. Employing slightly modified ARM-PCR, three nested multiplex PCR rounds were run, and these gave rise to the TCR beta libraries. In the first two PCR rounds, TRBV1-TRBV30 forward primers were paired with a C-beta reverse primer, and each round lasted roughly 9 cycles. TCRdb re-called the multiplex PCR reads with MiXCR, one entry per CDR3 protein. The sample contains 250,000 to 400,000 distinct CDR3 sequences, more than 55% of which appear only once. This CDR3 has 14 residues. CDR1 and CDR2 (germline): MNHNS, SASEGT. The researchers obtained blood RNA from unsorted whole blood and also extracted germline DNA. Turning to this clonotype: This clone may be a read error of a much larger clone one base away.

Specimen: peripheral blood. The J gene is TRBJ2-1, the V gene TRBV6-1; D is unclear. The sequence derives from a man aged 35-49 years with primary liver carcinoma and hepatitis B virus infection. This CDR3 is CAISGQERMHEQFF. DNA for the CDR3: TGTGCCATCAGTGGCCAAGAGAGGATGCATGAGCAGTTCTTC.